Below, 22 T cell receptor beta chains from the same sample are listed, as sequenced in a study of blood T cell repertoires in COVID-19. TCRdb's copy holds only in-frame clones and misses some; the assay was immunoSEQ multiplex PCR. The table has 40,000 to 50,000 clones, about 88% seen once. Sequenced sample: PBMCs or T cells enriched from blood (not recorded which). The source of these receptors is a woman aged 50 to 60 who had recovered from COVID-19.

The rearrangement uses TRBV5-1 and TRBJ2-1, with 9 bases lining up with TRBD2. This CDR3 spans 16 amino acids. Germline assignment: CDR1 SGHRS and CDR2 YFSETQ. Germline trimming cut 1 base from V and 1 base from J; bases unmatched to any gene: 3. DNA for the CDR3: TGCGCCAGCAGCTTGACCCTAGCGGGGTCCTACAATGAGCAGTTCTTC. Encoded protein: CASSLTLAGSYNEQFF. Full variable domain (rest looked up from reference TRBV5-1 and TRBJ2-1): KAGVTQTPRYLIKTRGQQVTLSCSPISGHRSVSWYQQTPGQGLQFLFEYFSETQRNKGNFPGRFSGRQFSNSRSEMNVSTLELGDSALYLCASSLTLAGSYNEQFFGPGTRLTVL.

CDR3 DNA: TGTGCCAGCAGGGATCTTAGCGGGTCCCACCCCTATGAGCAGTTCTTC. Its translation: CASRDLSGSHPYEQFF. The chain is built from TRBV7-2 and TRBJ2-1; TRBD2 matches 7 bases. The germline CDR1 and CDR2 sequences are SGHTA and FQGNSA. The CDR3 is 16 amino acids. The ends lost 6 bases at V and 8 bases at J; junction bases unmatched: 16.

This clone was counted only a few times. The chain links TRBV29-1 to TRBJ1-5; 7 bases match TRBD1. CDR1 is SQVTM and CDR2 is ANQGSEA in the germline V gene. V was clipped by 5 bases and J by 0 bases; unmatched bases: 7. The CDR3 runs 15 residues. The CDR3 is CSVMTGWGSNQPQHF. CDR3 nucleotides: TGCAGCGTTATGACAGGGTGGGGTAGCAATCAGCCCCAGCATTTT.

The V and J genes are TRBV5-1 and TRBJ2-5, with TRBD1 identical over 9 bases. The V gene's germline CDR1 is SGHRS and CDR2 YFSETQ. With 4 bases clipped from V and 3 bases from J, the junction kept 13 bases outside the gene matches. This CDR3 spans 17 amino acids. In nucleotides, the CDR3 is TGCGCCAGCAGCCGAAGCGGGACAGGGTTACAAAAAGAGACCCAGTACTTC. Translation: CASSRSGTGLQKETQYF.

J is TRBJ2-1 and V is TRBV11-2; TRBD2 is a possible D gene (6 bases). The CDR3 extends over 16 amino acids. V lost 1 base and J 9 bases, leaving 19 bases between the germline ends. The germline V gene encodes CDR1 SGHAT and CDR2 FQNNGV. The CDR3 region has the DNA TGTGCCAGCAGCTTAGGGGGACGGGAGTACGGATTTGAGCAGTTCTTC. It is translated as CASSLGGREYGFEQFF.

This clone was counted a single time. The rearrangement joins TRBV7-9 to TRBJ1-1; D ambiguous. Germline-derived CDR1 and CDR2 are SEHNR and FQNEAQ (reference sequence). This CDR3 has 13 residues. V shed 5 bases and J shed 4 bases, with 11 bases lying between them. CDR3 bases: TGTGCCAGCAGCATATTCGACTCCACTGAAGCTTTCTTT. Its protein product is CASSIFDSTEAFF.

The chain combines TRBV7-9 with TRBJ2-7; 11 bases match TRBD2. Per germline, CDR1 SEHNR and CDR2 FQNEAQ (reference sequence). The V and J ends lost 1 base and 2 bases, in that order; junction bases with no gene match: 1. The CDR3 runs to 15 residues. This chain's CDR3 is CASSLGLAGPYEQYF. The CDR3 coding sequence is TGTGCCAGCAGCTTAGGACTAGCGGGACCCTACGAGCAGTACTTC.

By share, this clone counts as medium-sized. The chain has TRBV4-2 and TRBJ1-5; 10 bases align to TRBD1. The V and J ends lost 5 bases and 7 bases, in that order; junction bases with no gene match: 8. The CDR3 covers 15 residues. Germline V CDR1 and CDR2: LGHNA, YNFKEQ. The chain's CDR3 is CASSEDRGFGQPQHF. The CDR3 DNA reads TGTGCCAGCAGCGAGGACAGGGGGTTTGGGCAGCCCCAGCATTTT.

As DNA, the CDR3 is TGTGCCACCAGCAATGCGCCTGGAGATACGCAGTATTTT. Amino acids: CATSNAPGDTQYF. V usage is TRBV15 and J usage is TRBJ2-3; D is ambiguous. The CDR3 length is 13 residues. Trimming removed 4 bases at V and 5 bases at J, with 10 bases between. The germline V gene encodes CDR1 LNHNV and CDR2 YYDKDF (reference sequence). Full variable domain (remainder filled in from reference TRBV15 and TRBJ2-3): DAMVIQNPRYQVTQFGKPVTLSCSQTLNHNVMYWYQQKSSQAPKLLFHYYDKDFNNEADTPDNFQSRRPNTSFCFLDIRSPGLGDTAMYLCATSNAPGDTQYFGPGTRLTVL.

V is TRBV4-3 and J is TRBJ2-7; the D gene is possibly TRBD1 (5 bases). V gave up 0 bases and J gave up 5 bases, with 17 bases separating them. This CDR3 region has 16 residues. CDR1 is LGHNA, CDR2 YSLEER, per germline. The CDR3 is CASSQDVAGNTHEQYF. CDR3 nucleotide sequence: TGCGCCAGCAGCCAAGATGTGGCAGGGAACACCCACGAGCAGTACTTC.

The rearrangement links TRBV4-3 to TRBJ2-5; 9 bases match TRBD2. From germline, CDR1 is LGHNA and CDR2 YSLEER. This CDR3 contains 15 residues. Unmatched junction bases numbered 8, after V lost 4 bases and J lost 5 bases. CDR3 sequence (DNA): TGCGCCAGCAGCCGCGAGGGACTAGCAATGGAGACCCAGTACTTC. Its protein product is CASSREGLAMETQYF.

This clone was seen only once. The genes are TRBV5-1 and TRBJ1-4; TRBD1 matches 7 bases. This CDR3 has 15 residues. From germline, CDR1 is SGHRS and CDR2 YFSETQ. Trimming removed 3 bases from V and 5 bases from J; junction bases left unmatched: 7. The chain's CDR3 is CASSSSTGVNEKLFF. The CDR3 DNA sequence: TGCGCCAGCAGCTCATCTACAGGGGTAAATGAAAAACTGTTTTTT.

The chain has TRBV5-1 and TRBJ1-1, with 7 bases aligning to TRBD1. CDR3 length: 14 amino acids. Losses at the gene ends were 3 bases for V and 11 bases for J; bases not matched to a gene: 13. The V gene's germline CDR1 is SGHRS and CDR2 YFSETQ. In nucleotides, the CDR3 is TGCGCCAGCAGCTCCCCGGGACAGCCGAATTTGGCTTTCTTT. It codes for CASSSPGQPNLAFF.

The chain links TRBV6-5 to TRBJ1-5; 10 bases map to TRBD1. CDR1 and CDR2 from the germline V gene are MNHEY and SVGAGI. After removal of 6 bases from V and 5 bases from J, the junction contained 7 bases not matched to a gene. The CDR3 consists of 15 residues. CDR3 residues: CASRVGQGGYQPQHF. The CDR3 coding sequence is TGTGCCAGCAGGGTCGGACAGGGGGGTTATCAGCCCCAGCATTTT.

V usage is TRBV3-1 (or the pseudogene TRBV3-2) and J usage is TRBJ2-3, with D unclear. The CDR3 length is 13 residues. V dropped 4 bases and J dropped 3 bases, with 8 bases sitting between them. CDR1 LGHDT and CDR2 YNNKEL come from the germline V gene (reference sequence). The CDR3 protein is CASSRRETDTQYF. CDR3 nucleotide sequence: TGTGCCAGCAGCCGCCGCGAAACAGATACGCAGTATTTT.

The chain uses TRBV7-8 and TRBJ2-3, with a possible D match to TRBD2 (6 bases). V dropped 1 base and J dropped 3 bases, with 11 bases sitting between them. The CDR3 sequence is 15 residues long. Per the germline V gene, CDR1 is SGHVS and CDR2 is FQNEAQ. In DNA, the CDR3 is TGTGCCAGCAGCTTAGGGGTTAGCGGAACAGATACGCAGTATTTT. Residues: CASSLGVSGTDTQYF.

The chain combines TRBV10-1 with TRBJ1-4, with 8 positions matching TRBD1. Trimming removed 5 bases from V and 2 bases from J; junction bases left unmatched: 4. CDR1 and CDR2 (germline): WNHNN, SYGVQD (reference sequence). The CDR3 is made up of 15 amino acids. CDR3 sequence (DNA): TGCGCCAGCAGTCCGAACAGGGGGACTAATGAAAAACTGTTTTTT. This encodes CASSPNRGTNEKLFF.

The rearrangement joins TRBV24-1 to TRBJ2-2; 8 bases are shared with TRBD2. Germline CDR1 reads KGHDR; CDR2 reads SFDVKD. With V trimmed by 6 bases and J by 5 bases, 4 bases remained unmatched. The CDR3 covers 14 residues. CDR3 protein: CATSPSGRTGELFF. CDR3 nucleotide sequence: TGTGCCACCAGTCCGAGCGGGAGAACCGGGGAGCTGTTTTTT.

This clone was recorded only once. The chain is built from TRBV24-1 and TRBJ2-1, with TRBD2 identical over 7 bases. The CDR3 is 15 amino acids. The V gene end was trimmed by 4 bases and the J gene end by 9 bases; junction bases not matched to a gene: 11. The germline V gene encodes CDR1 KGHDR and CDR2 SFDVKD. Here the CDR3 DNA reads TGTGCCACCAGTGACCGACCTACTAGCGTGAGTGAGCAGTTCTTC. Translation: CATSDRPTSVSEQFF.

In nucleotides, the CDR3 is TGCGCCAGCAGCATTACTAGCGCACTCTACGAGCAGTACTTC. As protein: CASSITSALYEQYF. The gene calls are TRBV5-1 and TRBJ2-7, with 7 bases that match TRBD2. CDR1 SGHRS and CDR2 YFSETQ come from the germline V gene. Trimming cost V 4 bases and J 3 bases; bases outside gene matches: 7. The CDR3 totals 14 residues. The entire variable domain, with the rest obtained from reference TRBV5-1 and TRBJ2-7, is as follows: KAGVTQTPRYLIKTRGQQVTLSCSPISGHRSVSWYQQTPGQGLQFLFEYFSETQRNKGNFPGRFSGRQFSNSRSEMNVSTLELGDSALYLCASSITSALYEQYFGPGTRLTVT.

This clone was observed a single time. The chain links TRBV4-3 to TRBJ1-4; D is unclear. From germline, CDR1 is LGHNA and CDR2 YSLEER. The CDR3 has 14 residues. V dropped 2 bases and J dropped 5 bases, with 9 bases sitting between them. This CDR3 reads CASSQRDGNEKLFF. The CDR3 DNA is TGCGCCAGCAGCCAAAGAGACGGGAATGAAAAACTGTTTTTT.

CDR3 sequence reads: CASSWAPAPYEQYF. Written as DNA, the CDR3 is TGTGCCAGCAGTTGGGCCCCGGCCCCCTACGAGCAGTACTTC. The V and J genes are TRBV6-2 or TRBV6-3 and TRBJ2-7, with D unresolved. CDR1 and CDR2 (germline): MNHEY, SVGEGT. Trimming stripped 4 bases from V and 2 bases from J, with 12 bases between. The CDR3 covers 14 residues.